This TCR beta chain was identified during a study of CD8+CD57+ T cells in acquired aplastic anemia (dated by TCRdb to the late 2010s). Broadly, across the study: A mean of 3.2 ug of DNA, ranging from roughly 0.19 to 30 ug, was extracted from sorted CD4+ and CD8+ cells. Healthy donor samples averaged about 10 million reads for CD4+ and 11 million to 14 million for CD8+ cells. What the authors observed across the whole study: Between patients and healthy controls, no significant difference in CD8+ Simpson's diversity was found (P=0.060). Around 30 CD8+ CDR3 sequences were found in both patients and controls but appeared to be highly expressed in patients and within the immunodominant clones of the patients.

CDR1 and CDR2, per the germline V gene (reference sequence), are DFQATT and SNEGSKA. The V end loses 6 bases and the J end loses 3 bases, and a stretch of 26 bases separates them. The CDR3 holds 17 amino acids from the cysteine to the phenylalanine. Only the CDR3 DNA stays, 51 bases, in frame from base 1. Profiling of TCR beta VDJ combinations and CDR3 sequences used genomic DNA as the template. An Illumina HiSeq 2000 was the platform used for TCR repertoire sequencing. The original methods were these. Repertoire assessment relied on Simpson's diversity index, CDR3 size and DJ length profiles, and TRBV/TRBJ rearrangement plots. The most abundant DNA sequence in the deep sequencing data was defined as the immunodominant clone. CDR3 amino acid sequences were screened for sharing across subjects and were compared with published repertoires and the VDJdb database. The raw public reads went through TCRdb reprocessing: fastp at Q25, MiXCR clone calling, in-frame beta chains kept. Rows are combined by CDR3 protein, so each entry shows the most common genes and DNA. TCRdb's processing, not the study's, gives the V and J calls here. This sample is represented by about 220,000 distinct CDR3 sequences; 34% of them were singletons. Approximately 1.2% of the sample is in the top ten clones.

In this study, sorted CD4+ and CD8+ T cells from the blood of healthy subjects and of severe aplastic anemia patients had their TCR repertoires deep-sequenced. Ficoll-Paque density gradient centrifugation was used to isolate peripheral blood mononuclear cells. Before DNA extraction, CD4+ and CD8+ T cells were sorted with FACS or magnetic beads. On this clonotype itself: Its antigen remains undetermined. No base-level quality is on record; no much larger clone is a single base apart.

The receptor's source is a human donor in good health, serving as a control. Sequenced material: sorted CD4+, CD8+, or CD8+CD57+ T cells (not recorded which) from PBMCs. Recombination linked TRBV20-1 to TRBJ1-1; 6 matching bases give a weak D call of TRBD1. The CDR3 region: CSANTPGDGGDHTEAFF. The nucleotide sequence is TGCAGTGCAAATACTCCAGGGGACGGGGGGGATCACACTGAAGCTTTCTTT.